The source of this T cell receptor (beta chain) is a study of T cells in Graves' hyperthyroidism and ophthalmopathy. This clonotype has at least ten counts. RNA transcripts yielded amplified TCR beta CDR3 regions. The HTBI set primed first-round TCR CDR3 RT-PCR. Via MiXCR, TCRdb re-called the multiplex PCR reads, giving one row per CDR3 protein. The sample records about 720,000 distinct CDR3 sequences, about 15% being singletons. CDR3 size: 14 residues. Trimming removed 3 bases from V and 8 bases from J; junction bases left unmatched: 8. Germline CDR1 is SGHTA and CDR2 is FQGNSA. The clonotype was recovered from a man aged 18 to 29 with Graves' hyperthyroidism. The sequencing input was blood. V gene TRBV7-2 combines with J gene TRBJ2-3, with 7 bases that match TRBD1. The CDR3 sequence: CTSSLRQGYSTQYF. The CDR3 DNA follows: TGTACCAGCAGCTTGAGACAGGGATATAGTACGCAGTATTTT.